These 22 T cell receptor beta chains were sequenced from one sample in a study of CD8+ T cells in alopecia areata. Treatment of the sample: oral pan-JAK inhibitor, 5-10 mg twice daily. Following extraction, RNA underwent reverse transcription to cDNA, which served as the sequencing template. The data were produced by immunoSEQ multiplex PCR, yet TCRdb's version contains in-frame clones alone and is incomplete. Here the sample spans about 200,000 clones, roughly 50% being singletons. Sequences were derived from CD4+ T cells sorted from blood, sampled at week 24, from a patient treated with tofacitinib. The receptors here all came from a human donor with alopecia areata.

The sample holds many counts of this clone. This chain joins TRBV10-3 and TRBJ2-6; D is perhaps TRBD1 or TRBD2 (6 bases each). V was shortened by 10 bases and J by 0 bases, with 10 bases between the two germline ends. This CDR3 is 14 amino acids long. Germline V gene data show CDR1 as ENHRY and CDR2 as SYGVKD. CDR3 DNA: TGTGCCACCGAGGGGGGCTCTGGGGCCAACGTCCTGACTTTC. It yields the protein CATEGGSGANVLTF.

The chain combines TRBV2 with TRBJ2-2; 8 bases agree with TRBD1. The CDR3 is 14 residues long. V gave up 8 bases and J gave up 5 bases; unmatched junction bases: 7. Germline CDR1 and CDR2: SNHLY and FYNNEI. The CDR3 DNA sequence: TGTGCCAGCGTGGCGGACAGGGCGACCGGGGAGCTGTTTTTT. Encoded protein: CASVADRATGELFF.

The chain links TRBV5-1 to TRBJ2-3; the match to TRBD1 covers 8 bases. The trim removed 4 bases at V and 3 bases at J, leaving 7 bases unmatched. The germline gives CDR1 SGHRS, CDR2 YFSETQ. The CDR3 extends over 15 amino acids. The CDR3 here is CASSHGQGATDTQYF. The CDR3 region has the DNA TGCGCCAGCAGCCACGGACAGGGAGCTACAGATACGCAGTATTTT.

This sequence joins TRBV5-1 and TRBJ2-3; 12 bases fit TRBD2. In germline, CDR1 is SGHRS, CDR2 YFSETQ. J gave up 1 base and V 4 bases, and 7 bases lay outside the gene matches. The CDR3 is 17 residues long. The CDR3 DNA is TGCGCCAGCAGCCCTAAACGGACTAGCGGGGGCACAGATACGCAGTATTTT. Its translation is CASSPKRTSGGTDTQYF.

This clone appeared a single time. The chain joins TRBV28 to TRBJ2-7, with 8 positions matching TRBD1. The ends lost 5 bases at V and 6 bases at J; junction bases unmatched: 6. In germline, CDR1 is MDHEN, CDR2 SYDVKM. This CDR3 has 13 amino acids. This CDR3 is CASSEVTGVEQYF. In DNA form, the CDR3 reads TGTGCCAGCAGTGAAGTGACAGGGGTCGAGCAGTACTTC. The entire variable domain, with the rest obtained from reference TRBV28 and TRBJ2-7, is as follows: DVKVTQSSRYLVKRTGEKVFLECVQDMDHENMFWYRQDPGLGLRLIYFSYDVKMKEKGDIPEGYSVSREKKERFSLILESASTNQTSMYLCASSEVTGVEQYFGPGTRLTVT.

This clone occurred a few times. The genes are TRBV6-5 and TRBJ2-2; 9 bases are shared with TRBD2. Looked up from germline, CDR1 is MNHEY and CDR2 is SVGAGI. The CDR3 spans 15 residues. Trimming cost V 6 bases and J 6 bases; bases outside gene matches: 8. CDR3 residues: CASSNSGGRAGELFF. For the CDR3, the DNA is TGTGCCAGCAGCAACAGCGGGGGGCGGGCCGGGGAGCTGTTTTTT.

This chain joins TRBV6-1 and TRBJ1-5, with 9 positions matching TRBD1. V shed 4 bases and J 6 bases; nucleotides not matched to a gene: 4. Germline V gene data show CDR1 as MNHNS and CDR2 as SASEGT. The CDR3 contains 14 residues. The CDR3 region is CASSAGQGFQPQHF. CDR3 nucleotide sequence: TGTGCCAGCAGTGCGGGACAGGGATTTCAGCCCCAGCATTTT.

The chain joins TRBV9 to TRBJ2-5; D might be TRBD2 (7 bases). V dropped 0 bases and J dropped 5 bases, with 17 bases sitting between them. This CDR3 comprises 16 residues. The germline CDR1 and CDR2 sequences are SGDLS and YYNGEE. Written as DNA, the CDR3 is TGTGCCAGCAGCGTAGGTAGTCGGGGGGCCGGCGAGACCCAGTACTTC. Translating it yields CASSVGSRGAGETQYF.

In DNA form, the CDR3 reads TGTGCCAGCAGTTTACCGGGACAGGGCTACGAGCAGTACTTC. This sequence encodes CASSLPGQGYEQYF. The chain uses TRBV28 and TRBJ2-7; 9 nucleotides align to TRBD1. V gave up 2 bases and J gave up 3 bases; unmatched junction bases: 2. CDR1 and CDR2 (germline): MDHEN, SYDVKM. CDR3 length equals 14 residues.

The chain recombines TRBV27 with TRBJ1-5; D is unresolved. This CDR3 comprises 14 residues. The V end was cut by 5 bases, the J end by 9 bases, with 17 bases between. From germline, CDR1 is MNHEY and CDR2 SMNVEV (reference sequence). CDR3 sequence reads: CASSPQAASGPQHF. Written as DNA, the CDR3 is TGTGCCAGCAGTCCCCAGGCGGCCTCAGGGCCCCAGCATTTT.

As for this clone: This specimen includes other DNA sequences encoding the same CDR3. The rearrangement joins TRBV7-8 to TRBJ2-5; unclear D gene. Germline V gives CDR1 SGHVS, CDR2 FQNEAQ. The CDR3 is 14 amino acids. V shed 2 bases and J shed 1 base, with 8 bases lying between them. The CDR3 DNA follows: TGTGCCAGCAGCTTACACCGAGGCCAAGAGACCCAGTACTTC. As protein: CASSLHRGQETQYF.

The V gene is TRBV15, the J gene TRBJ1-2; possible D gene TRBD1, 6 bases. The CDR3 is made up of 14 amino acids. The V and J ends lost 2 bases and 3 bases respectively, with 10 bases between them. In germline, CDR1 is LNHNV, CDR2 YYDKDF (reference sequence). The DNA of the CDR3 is TGTGCCACCAGCAGAAGAGGGGGGGACTATGGCTACACCTTC. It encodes CATSRRGGDYGYTF.

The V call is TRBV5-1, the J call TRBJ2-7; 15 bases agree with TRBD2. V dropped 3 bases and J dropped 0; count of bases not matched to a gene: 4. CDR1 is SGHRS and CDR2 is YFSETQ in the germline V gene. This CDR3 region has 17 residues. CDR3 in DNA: TGCGCCAGCAGCTGGGGACTAGCGGGAGGTAGCTCCTACGAGCAGTACTTC. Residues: CASSWGLAGGSSYEQYF.

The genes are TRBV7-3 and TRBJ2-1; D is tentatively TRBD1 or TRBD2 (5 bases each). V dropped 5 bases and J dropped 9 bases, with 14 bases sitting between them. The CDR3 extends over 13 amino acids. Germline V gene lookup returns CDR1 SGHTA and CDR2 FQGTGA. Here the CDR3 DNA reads TGTGCCAGCAGCCCGATAACTGGGGGTGAGCAGTTCTTC. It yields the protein CASSPITGGEQFF.

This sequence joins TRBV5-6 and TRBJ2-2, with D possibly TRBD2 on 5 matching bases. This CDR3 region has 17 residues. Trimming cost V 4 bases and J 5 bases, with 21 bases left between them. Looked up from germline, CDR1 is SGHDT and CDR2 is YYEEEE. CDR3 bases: TGTGCCAGCAGCAAAGGACTGCCCTACGATGGAACCGGGGAGCTGTTTTTT. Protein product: CASSKGLPYDGTGELFF.

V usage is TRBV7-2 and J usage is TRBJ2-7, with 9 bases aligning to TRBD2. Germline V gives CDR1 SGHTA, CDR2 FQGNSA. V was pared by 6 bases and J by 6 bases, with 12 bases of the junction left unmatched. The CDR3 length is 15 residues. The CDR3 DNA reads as TGTGCCAGCAGTTCCGATCGGACTAGCGCAGGCGAGCAGTACTTC. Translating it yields CASSSDRTSAGEQYF. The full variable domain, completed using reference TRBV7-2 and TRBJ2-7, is GAGVSQSPSNKVTEKGKDVELRCDPISGHTALYWYRQSLGQGLEFLIYFQGNSAPDKSGLPSDRFSAERTGGSVSTLTIQRTQQEDSAVYLCASSSDRTSAGEQYFGPGTRLTVT.

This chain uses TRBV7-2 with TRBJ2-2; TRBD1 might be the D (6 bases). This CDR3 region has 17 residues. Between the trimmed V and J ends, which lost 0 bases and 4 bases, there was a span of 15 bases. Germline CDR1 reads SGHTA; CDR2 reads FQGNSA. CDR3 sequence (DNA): TGTGCCAGCAGCTTAGCACGTCGGGACAAGGGCACCGGGGAGCTGTTTTTT. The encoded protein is CASSLARRDKGTGELFF.

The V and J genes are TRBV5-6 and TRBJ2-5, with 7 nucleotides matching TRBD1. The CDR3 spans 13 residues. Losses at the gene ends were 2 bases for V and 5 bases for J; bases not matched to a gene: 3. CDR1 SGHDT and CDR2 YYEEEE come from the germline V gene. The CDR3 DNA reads TGTGCCAGCAGCTTTGACAGGGTGGAGACCCAGTACTTC. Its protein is CASSFDRVETQYF.

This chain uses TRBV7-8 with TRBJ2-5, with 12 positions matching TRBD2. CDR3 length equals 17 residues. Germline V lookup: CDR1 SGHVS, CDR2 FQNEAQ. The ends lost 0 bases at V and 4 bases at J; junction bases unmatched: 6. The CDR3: CASSLAGLAGGRETQYF. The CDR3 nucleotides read TGTGCCAGCAGCTTAGCGGGGCTAGCGGGAGGGAGAGAGACCCAGTACTTC.

CDR3 nucleotide sequence: TGTGCCATTGCAGGGAGTGAAGAGACCCAGTACTTC. This gives the protein CAIAGSEETQYF. The V call is TRBV10-3, the J call TRBJ2-5; TRBD1 or TRBD2 may be the D gene (5 bases each). Deletions cut 9 bases from V and 3 bases from J, with 11 bases between. CDR1 is ENHRY and CDR2 is SYGVKD in the germline V gene. The CDR3 is made up of 12 amino acids.

CDR3 protein: CAWSEEGRTYEQYF. CDR3 DNA: TGTGCCTGGAGTGAAGAGGGACGGACCTACGAGCAGTACTTC. This chain links TRBV30 with TRBJ2-7; D tentatively reads TRBD1 or TRBD2 (5 bases each). The CDR3 consists of 14 residues. Looked up from germline, CDR1 is GTSNPN and CDR2 is SVGIG (reference sequence). V was clipped by 1 base and J by 2 bases, with 12 bases between them.

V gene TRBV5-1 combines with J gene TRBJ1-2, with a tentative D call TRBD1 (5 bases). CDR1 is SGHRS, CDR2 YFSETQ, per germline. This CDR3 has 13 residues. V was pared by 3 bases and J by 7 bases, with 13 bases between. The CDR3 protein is CASSSSGLGGYTF. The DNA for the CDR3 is TGCGCCAGCAGCTCCTCAGGGTTAGGTGGCTACACCTTC. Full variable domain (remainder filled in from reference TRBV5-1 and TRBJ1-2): KAGVTQTPRYLIKTRGQQVTLSCSPISGHRSVSWYQQTPGQGLQFLFEYFSETQRNKGNFPGRFSGRQFSNSRSEMNVSTLELGDSALYLCASSSSGLGGYTFGSGTRLTVV.